This TCR beta chain appears in the sequencing data of a study of T cells in Graves' hyperthyroidism and ophthalmopathy. These patients, aged 18 to 65, had recently diagnosed hyperthyroidism lasting under 2 months. The PBMCs were sourced from fresh peripheral blood (about 10 ml). General observations from the study: It was a median roughly 6.5 months before onset that the model predicted ophthalmopathy.

Trimming took 5 bases from V and 4 from J; bases not matched to a gene: 10. The length of the CDR3 is 18 residues. CDR1 is SGHTA and CDR2 is FQGNSA in the germline V gene. This clonotype was seen a few times. The antigen is undetermined. TCR beta CDR3 region amplification was performed from RNA transcripts. In the first-round RT-PCR of the TCR CDR3, the HTBI primer set was used. TCRdb processed the multiplex PCR reads anew with MiXCR; each CDR3 protein has one entry. The sample carries nearly 750,000 distinct CDR3 sequences, under 45% recorded once. The sequenced sample consisted of blood. V is TRBV7-2 and J is TRBJ2-2, with 13 positions matching TRBD2. The receptor was derived from a woman between 40 and 50 years old with Graves' hyperthyroidism. The CDR3 here is CASSRGTSGAPATGELFF. In nucleotides, the CDR3 is TGTGCCAGCAGCCGAGGGACTAGCGGGGCCCCGGCCACCGGGGAGCTGTTTTTT.